The subject of this entry is one T cell receptor beta chain. Antigen specificity is unknown. The CDR3 is made up of 15 amino acids. V was clipped by 0 bases and J by 6 bases; unmatched bases: 4. Per germline, CDR1 SGHNT and CDR2 YENEEA. Time point: pre-treatment sample, taken before nivolumab and TIL therapy. The immunoSEQ assay was v3. Assay: immunoSEQ multiplex PCR; the TCRdb copy retains only in-frame clones and omits some. Of tens of thousands of clones in the sample, 69% were seen once. This entry is derived from a study of TIL therapy for anti-PD-1-resistant metastatic lung cancer. Study-level background: Patients then received nivolumab; progressors got lymphodepletion, TIL and IL-2. Median tumor mutation burden was more than 1.4 mutations per megabase. Half of patients were current or former smokers. Study-wide results and caveats: This highly selected cohort may not generalize to typical lung cancer patients.

The V call is TRBV11-3, the J call TRBJ2-7, with TRBD2 matching over 11 bases. The sequencing used blood, collected at baseline. This TCR derives from a person between 25 and 80 years old with non-small cell lung cancer. Here the CDR3 reads CASSLETSGNSEQYF. The CDR3 coding sequence is TGTGCCAGCAGCTTAGAGACTAGCGGGAATAGCGAGCAGTACTTC.